This T cell receptor (beta chain) was obtained from a study of CD8 T cells in cerebrospinal fluid in Alzheimer's disease. Reanalyzing the 10x single-cell sequencing reads, TCRdb keeps one entry per CDR3 protein, without DNA. This repertoire comprises some 1,200 distinct CDR3 sequences; its ten largest clones make up about 8%. CDR1 is SGHNT, CDR2 YENEEA, per germline. CDR3 length equals 17 residues. Its frequency marks this clonotype as large. The chain links TRBV11-3 to TRBJ2-2; TCRdb's D gene call, TRBD2, goes unchecked for lack of DNA. This receptor was obtained from a human donor in good health. The sequenced material came from cerebrospinal fluid. CDR3 sequence: CASSAQELAGHHGELFF. Using reference TRBV11-3 and TRBJ2-2 for the parts outside the CDR3, the full variable domain is EAGVVQSPRYKIIEKKQPVAFWCNPISGHNTLYWYLQNLGQGPELLIRYENEEAVDDSQLPKDRFSAERLKGVDSTLKIQPAELGDSAVYLCASSAQELAGHHGELFFGEGSRLTVL.